Following are 3 T cell receptor beta chains from one sample sequenced in a study of T cell responses to AZD1222 COVID-19 vaccine. Sequencing used immunoSEQ multiplex PCR; TCRdb keeps in-frame clones, though not all of them. The sample includes 70,000 to 95,000 clones, roughly nine tenths of them seen just once. The sequencing here drew on peripheral blood, taken 28 days after the second AZD1222 dose. Receptor source: an adult who received the AZD1222 COVID-19 vaccine.

This clone showed up just once. The genes are TRBV5-1 and TRBJ1-2; D is perhaps TRBD1 (6 bases). The CDR3 has 15 residues. Germline V gives CDR1 SGHRS, CDR2 YFSETQ. V lost 3 bases and J 4 bases, leaving 16 bases between the germline ends. CDR3 in DNA: TGCGCCAGCAGCTCTGGACAGACGTCTGCCTATGGCTACACCTTC. Protein: CASSSGQTSAYGYTF.

This chain uses TRBV6-5 with TRBJ2-7; TRBD2 matches 7 bases. With 7 bases clipped from V and 2 bases from J, the junction kept 11 bases outside the gene matches. Germline-derived CDR1 and CDR2 are MNHEY and SVGAGI. This CDR3 is built from 15 residues. The CDR3 is CASTPLGGSAYEQYF. In nucleotides, the CDR3 is TGTGCCAGCACCCCATTGGGCGGGAGTGCCTACGAGCAGTACTTC.

The chain has TRBV6-2 or TRBV6-3 and TRBJ2-5; D unresolved. V was pared by 2 bases and J by 5 bases, with 6 bases between. Looked up from germline, CDR1 is MNHEY and CDR2 is SVGEGT. CDR3 length: 12 residues. CDR3 region: CASSYVRETQYF. Written as DNA, the CDR3 is TGTGCCAGCAGTTACGTACGGGAGACCCAGTACTTC.